This T cell receptor beta chain was sequenced during a study of tumor-infiltrating lymphocytes in primary liver carcinoma. Study-level information: Every sample contained roughly 3.5 to 7.13 million productive TCRbeta reads, and these numbers were similar from one tissue type to another.

Germline DNA was also extracted, and blood RNA derived from unsorted whole blood. Prior to surgery, roughly 4 milliliters of peripheral blood were drawn. The germline V gene encodes CDR1 GTSNPN and CDR2 SVGIG (reference sequence). The CDR3 loop spans 16 amino acids. Points from the study as a whole: Unsorted bulk samples meant CD4+ and CD8+ repertoires went uncompared. Compared with tumor region pairs, tumor-adjacent and tumor-blood pairs overlapped less.

The input was 450 to 500 ng total RNA; TCR beta cDNA was made from it with a constant-region primer. Amplification in three nested multiplex PCR rounds with slightly modified ARM-PCR gave rise to TCR beta libraries. TRBV1-TRBV30 forward primers and a C-beta reverse primer were used in the first two PCR rounds, which each ran for approximately 9 cycles. Via MiXCR, TCRdb re-called the multiplex PCR reads, giving one row per CDR3 protein. The repertoire holds about 330,000 distinct CDR3 sequences, with around three fifths as singletons. In the case of this clonotype: Its antigen is undetermined. Sequence at one end of the junction differs from germline and may be a read error.

What was sequenced was peripheral blood. This TCR derives from a man in his forties with primary liver carcinoma and hepatitis B virus infection. The V gene is TRBV30, the J gene TRBJ2-2; no definite D call. The CDR3 bases are TGTGTCTGGAGTCCCCCGAGAGCGTGGAACACCGGGGAGCTGTTTTTT. Translated: CVWSPPRAWNTGELFF.